The clone carrying this T cell receptor (beta chain) was seen more than once but under ten times. The sample originates from a study of blood T cell repertoires in COVID-19. About the research overall: Researchers got acute and convalescent COVID-19 samples from the United States, Italy and Spain. The analysed material was cDNA or gDNA that came from T cells, B-cell-depleted T cells, or PBMCs.

This CDR3 is built from 15 residues. The V gene lost 2 bases and the J gene lost 3 bases, with 12 bases spanning the gap. Germline V gene lookup returns CDR1 SGHRS and CDR2 YFSETQ. Authors' methods: Counts of nucleated cells, estimated from reference gene primer amplification, were obtained. Libraries were prepared by immunoSEQ multiplex PCR; TCRdb keeps only in-frame clonotypes and omits some of them. Clone size and V and J calls were adopted from that table, with D and trimming inferred from the DNA. The profile shows about 270,000 clones, around 86% of them singletons. Sequencing was performed on peripheral blood. The V gene is TRBV5-1, the J gene TRBJ2-1, with D perhaps TRBD2 (7 bases). The origin of this receptor is a human donor in a cohort sampled during active COVID-19. CDR3 sequence (DNA): TGCGCCAGCAGCTTCCCGGGGGGCAGCTACAATGAGCAGTTCTTC. Translation gives CASSFPGGSYNEQFF.